This T cell receptor beta chain appears in the sequencing data of a study of T-cell reconstitution after alpha-beta-depleted transplantation in children. Per germline, CDR1 SQVTM and CDR2 ANQGSEA. The trim removed 7 bases at V and 3 bases at J, leaving 6 bases unmatched. The CDR3 has 13 residues. It was with unique molecular identifiers that the TCRbeta library was prepared. TCRdb reprocessed the PCR reads via MiXCR and lists one record per CDR3 protein. The sample lists 450,000 to 600,000 distinct CDR3 sequences; 32% were seen once. V and J are TRBV29-1 and TRBJ1-2, with TRBD1 matching 9 bases. The TCR was taken from a human donor who donated a stem cell graft to a child with aplastic anemia. This material consisted of PBMCs from the stem cell graft donor, taken from the stem cell graft. The CDR3 nucleotides read TGCAGCGGGGAGGACAGGGGCGACTATGGCTACACCTTC. Its protein is CSGEDRGDYGYTF. Complete variable domain (other parts from reference TRBV29-1 and TRBJ1-2): SAVISQKPSRDICQRGTSLTIQCQVDSQVTMMFWYRQQPGQSLTLIATANQGSEATYESGFVIDKFPISRPNLTFSTLTVSNMSPEDSSIYLCSGEDRGDYGYTFGSGTRLTVV.